This T cell receptor beta chain appears in the sequencing data of a study of beta chain features in type 1 diabetes. Study outcomes and limitations: TCRB CDR3s from Type 1 diabetes patients were moderately but significantly shorter in all four CD4+ subsets.

The CDR3 length is 14 residues. CDR1 and CDR2 (germline): SGHAT, FQNNGV. Trimming cost V 3 bases and J 6 bases; bases outside gene matches: 2. Reverse transcription of all isolated RNA meant that expressed TCRB transcripts were sequenced. TCRdb's copy holds only in-frame clones and misses some; the assay was immunoSEQ multiplex PCR. Here the sample spans a few hundred thousand clones, about 24% being singletons. In regard to this clone: Its target is unknown.

This receptor was taken from a woman in her thirties with type 1 diabetes. The genes are TRBV11-2 and TRBJ2-2; the match to TRBD1 covers 9 bases. What was sequenced was naive CD4+ T cells from blood. Here the CDR3 DNA reads TGTGCCAGCAGCTTGGGACAGGGTGCCGGGGAGCTGTTTTTT. This sequence encodes CASSLGQGAGELFF. The whole variable domain, remainder taken from reference TRBV11-2 and TRBJ2-2, is EAGVAQSPRYKIIEKRQSVAFWCNPISGHATLYWYQQILGQGPKLLIQFQNNGVVDDSQLPKDRFSAERLKGVDSTLKIQPAKLEDSAVYLCASSLGQGAGELFFGEGSRLTVL.